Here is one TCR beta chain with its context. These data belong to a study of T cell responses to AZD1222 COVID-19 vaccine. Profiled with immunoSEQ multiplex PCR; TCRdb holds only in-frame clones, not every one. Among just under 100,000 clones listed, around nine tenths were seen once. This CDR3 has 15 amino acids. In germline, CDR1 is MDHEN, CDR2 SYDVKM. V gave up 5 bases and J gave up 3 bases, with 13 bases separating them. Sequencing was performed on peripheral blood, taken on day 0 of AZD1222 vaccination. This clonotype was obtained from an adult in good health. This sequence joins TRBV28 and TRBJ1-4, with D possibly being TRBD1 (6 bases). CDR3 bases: TGTGCCAGCAGTGACCCTAGGGGGGCTAATGAAAAACTGTTTTTT. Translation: CASSDPRGANEKLFF.